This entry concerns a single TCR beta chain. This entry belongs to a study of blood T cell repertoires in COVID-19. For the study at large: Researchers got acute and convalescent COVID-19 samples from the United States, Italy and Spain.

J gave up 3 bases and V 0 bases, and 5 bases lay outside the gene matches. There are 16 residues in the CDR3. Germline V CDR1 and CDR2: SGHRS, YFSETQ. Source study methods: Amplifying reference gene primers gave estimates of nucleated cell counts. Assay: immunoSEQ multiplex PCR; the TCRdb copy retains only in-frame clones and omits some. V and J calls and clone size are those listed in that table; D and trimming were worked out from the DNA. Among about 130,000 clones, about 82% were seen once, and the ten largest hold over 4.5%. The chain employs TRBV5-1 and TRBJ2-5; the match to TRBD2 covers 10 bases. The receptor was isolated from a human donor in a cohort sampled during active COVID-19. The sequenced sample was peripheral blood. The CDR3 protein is CASSLGLTSGKETQYF. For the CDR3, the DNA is TGCGCCAGCAGCTTGGGGTTAACTAGCGGGAAAGAGACCCAGTACTTC.